The rows below give T cell receptor beta chains drawn from one sample of a study of blood T cell repertoires in COVID-19. The protocol was immunoSEQ multiplex PCR, while the TCRdb copy is restricted to in-frame clones and leaves out a portion. The sample shows about 280,000 clones, around 87% of them seen only once. What was sequenced was peripheral blood. These TCRs come from a woman aged 25 to 45 who had recovered from COVID-19. CDR3s include the opening cysteine and the closing phenylalanine or tryptophan. A D gene is named only where the DNA matches it firmly. The size entry is marked missing in some rows and otherwise reads once, few, many or a size class.

TRBV4-1	TRBJ2-1	-	-	CASVPGQGSYNEQFF	TGCGCCAGCGTCCCAGGCCAGGGCTCCTACAATGAGCAGTTCTTC
TRBV18	TRBJ1-5	-	-	CASSPGGVQPQHF	TGTGCCAGCTCACCGGGAGGGGTTCAGCCCCAGCATTTT
TRBV7-2	TRBJ2-3	TRBD2	-	CASRNRGTSGSTQYF	TGTGCCAGCAGAAATAGGGGGACTAGCGGGAGTACGCAGTATTTT
TRBV6-2/TRBV6-3	TRBJ1-6	-	-	CASSYSSGGRDSPLHF	TGTGCCAGCAGTTACTCATCCGGAGGACGAGATTCACCCCTCCACTTT
TRBV5-6	TRBJ2-1	-	-	CASSLVVGEQFF	TGTGCCAGCAGCTTGGTGGTCGGTGAGCAGTTCTTC
TRBV27	TRBJ1-1	-	-	CASSPRARLGGAEAFF	TGTGCCAGCAGTCCCAGGGCTCGGTTGGGGGGGGCTGAAGCTTTCTTT
TRBV2	TRBJ2-1	TRBD2	-	CASSLLAGIKGEQFF	TGTGCCAGCAGCCTGCTAGCGGGGATAAAGGGGGAGCAGTTCTTC
TRBV18	TRBJ2-1	TRBD2	-	CASSPTSGEYNEQFF	TGTGCCAGCTCTCCTACTAGCGGGGAGTACAATGAGCAGTTCTTC
TRBV6-4	TRBJ2-1	-	-	CASSDGGQQFF	TGTGCCAGCAGTGACGGGGGCCAGCAGTTCTTC
TRBV3-1/TRBV3-2	TRBJ1-1	TRBD1	few	CASSLGTGRNTEAFF	TGTGCCAGCAGCCTCGGGACAGGGAGGAACACTGAAGCTTTCTTT
TRBV18	TRBJ1-5	-	-	CASSISTAAENQPQHF	TGTGCCAGCTCTATATCGACGGCTGCGGAGAATCAGCCCCAGCATTTT
TRBV4-3	TRBJ2-7	TRBD2	once	CASSQDRLAGGKSSYEQYF	TGCGCCAGCAGCCAAGATAGGCTAGCGGGAGGTAAAAGCTCCTACGAGCAGTACTTC
TRBV28	TRBJ2-2	-	once	CASSLPTANTGELFF	TGTGCCAGCAGTTTACCGACAGCGAACACCGGGGAGCTGTTTTTT
TRBV2	TRBJ1-1	-	-	CASRGQENTEAFF	TGTGCCAGCAGGGGGCAGGAGAACACTGAAGCTTTCTTT
TRBV4-3	TRBJ2-7	TRBD2	-	CASSQGLAGLPYEQYF	TGCGCCAGCAGCCAAGGGTTAGCGGGGCTGCCCTACGAGCAGTACTTC
TRBV5-6	TRBJ2-7	TRBD1	-	CASSRQGAYEQYF	TGTGCCAGCAGCCGGCAGGGGGCCTACGAGCAGTACTTC
TRBV29-1	TRBJ2-1	TRBD2	-	CSVDSGLGVLEQFF	TGCAGCGTTGATTCGGGACTAGGGGTCCTCGAGCAGTTCTTC
TRBV7-9	TRBJ1-6	-	-	CASSLERGSPLHF	TGTGCCAGCAGCTTAGAAAGGGGGTCACCCCTCCACTTT
TRBV2	TRBJ2-2	-	-	CASSGRQQSTGELFF	TGTGCCAGCAGTGGGCGGCAGCAATCCACCGGGGAGCTGTTTTTT
TRBV4-1	TRBJ2-3	-	-	CASSHASTGYSTDTQYF	TGCGCCAGCAGCCATGCCTCGACAGGTTATAGCACAGATACGCAGTATTTT
TRBV5-1	TRBJ2-3	-	-	CASSAVGGISSDTQYF	TGCGCCAGCAGCGCGGTGGGAGGAATTAGCTCAGATACGCAGTATTTT
TRBV19	TRBJ1-6	TRBD1	-	CASQGTGGNSPLHF	TGTGCCAGCCAGGGGACAGGGGGTAATTCACCCCTCCACTTT
TRBV19	TRBJ2-4	-	-	CASSAQGLMNIQYF	TGTGCCAGTAGTGCCCAGGGGCTGATGAACATTCAGTACTTC
TRBV20-1	TRBJ1-6	-	-	CSASRAGTHNSPLHF	TGCAGTGCTAGTCGAGCGGGGACACATAATTCACCCCTCCACTTT
TRBV5-4	TRBJ1-1	TRBD1	-	CASSLAWTGSNTEAFF	TGTGCCAGCAGCTTGGCGTGGACAGGGAGTAACACTGAAGCTTTCTTT
TRBV5-8	TRBJ2-3	TRBD2	once	CASSFGLAGAVDTQYF	TGTGCCAGCAGCTTTGGACTAGCGGGAGCTGTAGATACGCAGTATTTT
TRBV27	TRBJ1-6	-	-	CASRNRNSPLHF	TGTGCCAGCAGAAACAGGAATTCACCCCTCCACTTT
TRBV3-1/TRBV3-2	TRBJ2-3	-	-	CASSPRDIDTQYF	TGTGCCAGCAGCCCCCGGGACATAGATACGCAGTATTTT
TRBV10-3	TRBJ2-6	TRBD2	-	CAISERLAGEPGANVLTF	TGTGCCATCAGTGAGAGACTAGCGGGAGAGCCTGGGGCCAACGTCCTGACTTTC
TRBV27	TRBJ1-1	TRBD1	-	CASSLQGAEAFF	TGTGCCAGCAGTTTACAGGGGGCTGAAGCTTTCTTT
TRBV28	TRBJ1-4	-	once	CAGGNNEKLFF	TGTGCCGGCGGCAATAATGAAAAACTGTTTTTT
TRBV24-1	TRBJ2-1	-	-	CATSDPSVGSGEQFF	TGTGCCACCAGTGATCCCAGTGTCGGGAGCGGTGAGCAGTTCTTC
TRBV7-6	TRBJ1-2	TRBD1	-	CASSLVSGQGAQGYTF	TGTGCCAGCAGCTTAGTATCTGGACAGGGGGCGCAAGGCTACACCTTC
TRBV6-2/TRBV6-3	TRBJ2-7	TRBD1	-	CASSYSSQGAFEQYF	TGTGCCAGCAGTTACTCGAGTCAGGGGGCTTTCGAGCAGTACTTC